These T cell receptor beta chains were read from a single sample in a study of response to subunit inactivated influenza vaccine. Each CDR3 protein is one row after TCRdb ran MiXCR on the RT-PCR reads. In the table there are about 780,000 distinct CDR3 sequences, 18% of which are singletons. This specimen was PBMCs from blood, taken roughly 5 days after vaccination. The receptor set was obtained from a man aged 45-65 years who received an inactivated influenza vaccine. CDR3s include the opening cysteine and the closing phenylalanine or tryptophan. A D gene is named only where the DNA matches it firmly. Clone sizes are given selectively: once, few, many, or a class where the clone is expanded.

J gene	D gene	CDR3 length	V gene	clone size	CDR3 DNA	CDR3 protein
TRBJ1-5	TRBD1	14	TRBV10-3	few	TGTGCCATCAGTGATGGGACAGTGGGACAGCCCCAGCATTTT	CAISDGTVGQPQHF
TRBJ2-5	NA	13	TRBV7-6	NA	TGTGCCAGCAGCTTAGTGGATTTGGAGACCCAGTACTTC	CASSLVDLETQYF
TRBJ2-3	NA	14	TRBV12-3/TRBV12-4	few	TGTGCCAGCAGTTTTTCAGGGAATGGAGATACGCAGTATTTT	CASSFSGNGDTQYF
TRBJ2-1	TRBD1	15	TRBV7-2	NA	TGTGCCAGCAGCACCCGGGACAGCCCCTACAATGAGCAGTTCTTC	CASSTRDSPYNEQFF
TRBJ2-1	NA	13	TRBV7-2	few	TGTGCCAGCAACCAGGGGCTCTACAATGAGCAGTTCTTC	CASNQGLYNEQFF
TRBJ2-7	NA	14	TRBV4-2	few	TGTGCCAGCAGCCAAGGGGCCAGAGAATACGAGCAGTACTTC	CASSQGAREYEQYF
TRBJ2-7	TRBD2	15	TRBV20-1	few	TGCAGTGCTAGAGATCTTAGCGGGAGAGGCTACGAGCAGTACTTC	CSARDLSGRGYEQYF
TRBJ2-2	TRBD2	15	TRBV6-2/TRBV6-3	once	TGTGCCAGCAGGATTAGCGGGATGGGCTCCGGGGAGCTGTTTTTT	CASRISGMGSGELFF
TRBJ1-1	NA	13	TRBV6-5	NA	TGTGCCAGCAGTTACGCAGGCATCACTGAAGCTTTCTTT	CASSYAGITEAFF
TRBJ2-1	TRBD1	18	TRBV15	NA	TGTGCCACCAGCAGAGATATACGGCGGGGACAGGGCTACAATGAGCAGTTCTTC	CATSRDIRRGQGYNEQFF
TRBJ1-5	TRBD1	16	TRBV12-3/TRBV12-4	many	TGTGCCAGCAGCCCCGGGACAGGGGGACCGGATCAGCCCCAGCATTTT	CASSPGTGGPDQPQHF
TRBJ1-4	NA	14	TRBV6-5	NA	TGTGCCAGCAGTTTCGGAGACTTTAATGAAAAACTGTTTTTT	CASSFGDFNEKLFF
TRBJ2-7	TRBD1	17	TRBV6-1	NA	TGTGCCAGCAGTCGCGGACAGGGTACTACAAGACCCTACGAGCAGTACTTC	CASSRGQGTTRPYEQYF
TRBJ2-7	TRBD1	16	TRBV5-5	few	TGTGCCAGCAGCCACCGACAGGGGAGGAGCTCCTACGAGCAGTACTTC	CASSHRQGRSSYEQYF
TRBJ2-1	TRBD2	15	TRBV12-3/TRBV12-4	many	TGTGCCAGCAGTTGGACTAGCGGGAGTTTGAATGAGCAGTTCTTC	CASSWTSGSLNEQFF
TRBJ2-7	TRBD2	15	TRBV5-1	NA	TGCGCCAGCAGCCTGCTTGGGGGGGGTAACTACGAGCAGTACTTC	CASSLLGGGNYEQYF
TRBJ1-1	NA	14	TRBV6-5	many	TGTGCCAGCAGTTATGGCGGTGTGAACACTGAAGCTTTCTTT	CASSYGGVNTEAFF
TRBJ1-5	TRBD1	16	TRBV7-6	NA	TGTGCCAGCAGCTTAGCGGGACAGGGTAGCAATCAGCGCCAGCATTTT	CASSLAGQGSNQRQHF
TRBJ1-1	NA	13	TRBV7-9	NA	TGTGCCAGCAGCTTAGTGGGGAGGACTGAAGCTTTCTTT	CASSLVGRTEAFF
TRBJ2-7	NA	12	TRBV10-3	NA	TGTGCCATTACGGACAGCCCCTACGAGCAGTACTTC	CAITDSPYEQYF
TRBJ2-4	NA	15	TRBV10-2	few	TGCGCCAGCAGTGAGCGAGGCCAGGGAGGAAACATTCAGTACTTC	CASSERGQGGNIQYF
TRBJ1-1	TRBD1	15	TRBV6-5	NA	TGTGCCAGCAGTTACTCGGGCAGGGGGACCACTGAAGCTTTCTTT	CASSYSGRGTTEAFF
TRBJ2-2	TRBD1	16	TRBV7-3	NA	TGTGCCAGCAGCCCTTGGACAGGGCCCACGCCCGGGGAGCTGTTTTTT	CASSPWTGPTPGELFF
TRBJ2-3	NA	15	TRBV12-3/TRBV12-4	few	TGTGCCAGCAGTGATTCTGGGAGAAGCACAGATACGCAGTATTTT	CASSDSGRSTDTQYF
TRBJ1-2	NA	11	TRBV24-1	NA	TGTGCCACCAGTGGCCTGTATGGCTACACCTTC	CATSGLYGYTF